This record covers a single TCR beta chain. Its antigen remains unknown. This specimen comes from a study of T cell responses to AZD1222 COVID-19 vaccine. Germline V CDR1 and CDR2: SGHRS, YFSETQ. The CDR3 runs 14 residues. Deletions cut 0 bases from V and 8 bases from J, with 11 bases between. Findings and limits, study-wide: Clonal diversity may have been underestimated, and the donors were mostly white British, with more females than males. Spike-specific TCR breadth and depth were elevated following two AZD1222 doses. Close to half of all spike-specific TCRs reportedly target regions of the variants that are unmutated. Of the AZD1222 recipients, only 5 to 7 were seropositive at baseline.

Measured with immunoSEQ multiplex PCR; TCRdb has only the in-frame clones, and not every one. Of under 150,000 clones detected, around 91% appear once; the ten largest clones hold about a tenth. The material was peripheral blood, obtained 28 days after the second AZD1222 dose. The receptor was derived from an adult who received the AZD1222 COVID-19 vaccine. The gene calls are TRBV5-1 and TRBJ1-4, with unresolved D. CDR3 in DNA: TGCGCCAGCAGCTTGGAGCAGAGGCCAGAAAAACTGTTTTTT. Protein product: CASSLEQRPEKLFF.